The entry that follows covers one TCR beta chain sequence. This entry belongs to a study of cytomegalovirus exposure and HLA in healthy donors. This CDR3 has 15 residues. Germline V gives CDR1 MNHEY, CDR2 SVGAGI. V shed 6 bases and J shed 2 bases, with 16 bases lying between them. 60 Vbeta and 13 Jbeta primers were used in PCR. The protocol was immunoSEQ multiplex PCR, while the TCRdb copy is restricted to in-frame clones and leaves out a portion. The table includes over 95,000 clones, 77% detected once. Sequencing was performed on PBMCs. The chain combines TRBV6-5 with TRBJ1-1, with D possibly matching TRBD1 (6 bases). This clonotype was sampled from a man aged 35-49 years in good health and CMV-seropositive. The CDR3 is CASRRDTVTNTEAFF. For the CDR3, the DNA is TGTGCCAGCAGACGGGACACCGTAACTAACACTGAAGCTTTCTTT.